The 5 T cell receptor beta chains below all came from one sample that was sequenced in a study of beta chain features in type 1 diabetes. Study results and limitations: Type 1 diabetes patients showed a moderate but significant shortening of TCRB CDR3s in all four CD4+ subsets.

Isolated RNA was reverse transcribed in full, so expressed TCRB transcripts were sequenced. TCRdb keeps only in-frame clones here, not all; method: immunoSEQ multiplex PCR. This table has 150,000 to 200,000 clones, around 8% appearing once. What these receptors recognize is not known. Source material: central memory CD4+ T cells from blood. These receptor sequences come from a woman in her late teens or twenties with type 1 diabetes.

This clone was seen a handful of times. This rearrangement joins TRBV10-3 to TRBJ2-6; no definite D call. There are 14 residues in the CDR3. Between the trimmed V and J ends, which lost 6 bases and 1 base, there was a span of 7 bases. The germline gives CDR1 ENHRY, CDR2 SYGVKD. The CDR3 DNA follows: TGTGCCATCAGCCCGGTTTCTGGGGCCAACGTCCTGACTTTC. It encodes CAISPVSGANVLTF.

This clone was seen more than once but under ten times. The rearrangement uses TRBV2 and TRBJ2-3; D not certain. Germline CDR1 reads SNHLY; CDR2 reads FYNNEI. The CDR3 runs to 14 residues. Trimming removed 1 base from V and 0 bases from J, with 5 bases in between. The CDR3 is CASSEGLSTDTQYF. CDR3 nucleotide sequence: TGTGCCAGCAGTGAAGGGCTGAGCACAGATACGCAGTATTTT.

Comments on this clone: Other DNA sequences from this sample encode an identical CDR3 as well. The chain is built from TRBV28 and TRBJ2-7; weak D call: TRBD1 (5 bases). Germline V gene lookup returns CDR1 MDHEN and CDR2 SYDVKM. The CDR3 has 12 residues. The V end lost 3 bases, the J end lost 4 bases, and 7 bases lay between the germline ends. The CDR3 region is CASSLPGYEQYF. Written as DNA, the CDR3 is TGTGCCAGCAGTTTGCCAGGGTACGAGCAGTACTTC.

This clone occurred a few times. The genes are TRBV6-1 and TRBJ1-2; 7 bases fit TRBD1. CDR1 MNHNS and CDR2 SASEGT come from the germline V gene. The junction had 13 bases not matched to a gene; V was cut back by 5 bases and J by 4 bases. This CDR3 comprises 16 residues. The DNA of the CDR3 is TGTGCCAGCAGTAAAGGGATAAGGGGGCTCGGCTATGGCTACACCTTC. This encodes CASSKGIRGLGYGYTF.

This chain uses TRBV19 with TRBJ1-1; D is possibly TRBD1 (6 bases). The V gene lost 6 bases and the J gene lost 3 bases, with 11 bases spanning the gap. There are 13 residues in the CDR3. Germline CDR1 reads LNHDA; CDR2 reads SQIVND (reference sequence). The CDR3 bases are TGTGCCAGTAGGAACAACAGGGACACTGAAGCTTTCTTT. This encodes CASRNNRDTEAFF.